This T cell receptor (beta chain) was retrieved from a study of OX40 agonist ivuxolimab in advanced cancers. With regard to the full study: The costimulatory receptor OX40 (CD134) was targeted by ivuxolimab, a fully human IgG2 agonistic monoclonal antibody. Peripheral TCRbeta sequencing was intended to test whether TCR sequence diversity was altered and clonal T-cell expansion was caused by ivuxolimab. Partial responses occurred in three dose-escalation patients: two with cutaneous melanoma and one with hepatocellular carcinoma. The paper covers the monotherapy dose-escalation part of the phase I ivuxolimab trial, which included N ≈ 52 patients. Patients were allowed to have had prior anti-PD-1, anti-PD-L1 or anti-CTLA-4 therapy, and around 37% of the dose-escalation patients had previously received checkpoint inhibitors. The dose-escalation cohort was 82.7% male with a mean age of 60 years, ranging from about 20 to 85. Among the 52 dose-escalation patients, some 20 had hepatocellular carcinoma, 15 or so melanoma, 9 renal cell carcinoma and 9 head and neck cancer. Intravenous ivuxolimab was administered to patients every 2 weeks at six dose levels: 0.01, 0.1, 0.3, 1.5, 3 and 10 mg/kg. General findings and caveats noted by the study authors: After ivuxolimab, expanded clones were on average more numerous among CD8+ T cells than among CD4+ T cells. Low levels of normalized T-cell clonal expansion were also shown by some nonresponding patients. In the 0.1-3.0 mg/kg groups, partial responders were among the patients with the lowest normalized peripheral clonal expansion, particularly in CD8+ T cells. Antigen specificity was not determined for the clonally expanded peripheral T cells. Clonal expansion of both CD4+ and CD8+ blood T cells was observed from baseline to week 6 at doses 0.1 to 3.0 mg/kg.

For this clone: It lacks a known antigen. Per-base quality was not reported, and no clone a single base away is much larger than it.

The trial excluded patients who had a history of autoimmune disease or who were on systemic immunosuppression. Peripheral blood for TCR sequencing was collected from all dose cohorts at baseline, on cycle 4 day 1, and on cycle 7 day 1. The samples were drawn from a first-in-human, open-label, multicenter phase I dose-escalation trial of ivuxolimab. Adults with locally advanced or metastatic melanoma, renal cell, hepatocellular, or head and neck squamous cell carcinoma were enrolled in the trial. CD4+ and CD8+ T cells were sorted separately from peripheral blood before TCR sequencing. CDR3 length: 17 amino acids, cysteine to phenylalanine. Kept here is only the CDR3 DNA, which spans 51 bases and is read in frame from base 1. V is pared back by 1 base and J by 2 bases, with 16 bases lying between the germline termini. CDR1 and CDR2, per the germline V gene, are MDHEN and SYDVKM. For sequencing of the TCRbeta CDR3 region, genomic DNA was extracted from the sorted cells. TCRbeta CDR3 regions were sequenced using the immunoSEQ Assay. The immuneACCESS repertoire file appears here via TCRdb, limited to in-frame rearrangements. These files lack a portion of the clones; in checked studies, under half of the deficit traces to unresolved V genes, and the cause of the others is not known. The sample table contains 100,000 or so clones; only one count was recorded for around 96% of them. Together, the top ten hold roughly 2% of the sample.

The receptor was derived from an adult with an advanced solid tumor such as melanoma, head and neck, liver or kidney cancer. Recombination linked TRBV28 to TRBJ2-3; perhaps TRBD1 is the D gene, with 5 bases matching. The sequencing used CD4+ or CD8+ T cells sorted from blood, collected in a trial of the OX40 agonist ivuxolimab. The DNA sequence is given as TGTGCCAGCAGTTTATATTTGAAGGCAGGGTCCACAGATACGCAGTATTTT. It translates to CASSLYLKAGSTDTQYF.